The 27 T cell receptor beta chains below come from one sample, sequenced in a study of blood T cell repertoires in COVID-19. Here immunoSEQ multiplex PCR was the method, and the copy in TCRdb shows in-frame clones only, minus some. The sample has fewer than 200,000 clones; about 88% are singletons. The sequenced sample consisted of peripheral blood. These TCRs come from a man aged 55 to 69 with acute or convalescent COVID-19.

The chain has TRBV29-1 and TRBJ2-1, with TRBD1 matching 9 bases. The CDR3 runs to 12 residues. V was clipped by 6 bases and J by 8 bases; unmatched bases: 5. Germline CDR1 SQVTM, CDR2 ANQGSEA. The CDR3 is CSVDRGIDEQFF. Written as DNA, the CDR3 is TGCAGCGTGGACAGGGGTATTGATGAGCAGTTCTTC.

V is TRBV6-5 and J is TRBJ1-2; no definite D call. The germline V gene has CDR1 MNHEY and CDR2 SVGAGI. V lost 6 bases and J 5 bases, leaving 10 bases between the germline ends. The CDR3 sequence is 12 residues long. DNA of the CDR3: TGTGCCAGCAGCACTGGGCCGTATGGCTACACCTTC. Its translation is CASSTGPYGYTF.

This chain connects TRBV10-3 to TRBJ2-5; D is uncertain. The CDR3 totals 14 residues. Trimming removed 0 bases at V and 2 bases at J, with 7 bases between. Per the germline V gene, CDR1 is ENHRY and CDR2 is SYGVKD. In DNA form, the CDR3 reads TGTGCCATCAGTGAGTCCTCCAGGCAAGAGACCCAGTACTTC. It specifies CAISESSRQETQYF.

This clone was found a few times. The J gene is TRBJ2-7, the V gene TRBV9; D is uncertain. The CDR3 covers 14 residues. V was clipped by 4 bases and J by 2 bases, with 13 bases between them. Germline V CDR1 and CDR2: SGDLS, YYNGEE. The CDR3 DNA reads as TGTGCCAGCAGCCGGGTAGACCGACCCTACGAGCAGTACTTC. Encoded protein: CASSRVDRPYEQYF.

The rearrangement uses TRBV5-5 and TRBJ1-1; D is undetermined. The V and J ends lost 0 bases and 3 bases respectively, with 9 bases between them. This CDR3 region has 14 residues. Germline V gene lookup returns CDR1 SGHKS and CDR2 YYEKEE (reference sequence). The CDR3 protein is CASSLVPRDTEAFF. CDR3 sequence (DNA): TGTGCCAGCAGCTTGGTCCCCCGAGACACTGAAGCTTTCTTT.

The chain couples TRBV9 to TRBJ2-2; no clear D gene. The CDR3 length is 12 residues. CDR1 is SGDLS, CDR2 YYNGEE, per germline. V lost 5 bases to trimming and J lost 9 bases, with 11 bases between them. CDR3 loop: CASSRASRELFF. The CDR3 nucleotides read TGTGCCAGCAGTCGCGCCTCCAGGGAGCTGTTTTTT.

The CDR3 sequence: CASSPNPKTSGRSDTQYF. CDR3 coding DNA: TGCGCCAGCAGCCCAAATCCAAAGACTAGCGGGAGGTCAGATACGCAGTATTTT. This chain links TRBV5-1 with TRBJ2-3; 13 bases map to TRBD2. The junction had 12 bases not matched to a gene; V was cut back by 4 bases and J by 4 bases. The CDR3 sequence is 18 residues long. CDR1 and CDR2 from the germline V gene are SGHRS and YFSETQ.

This sequence joins TRBV7-2 and TRBJ1-2; 9 bases match TRBD1. There are 14 residues in the CDR3. The germline V gene encodes CDR1 SGHTA and CDR2 FQGNSA. Germline trimming cut 0 bases from V and 6 bases from J; bases unmatched to any gene: 2. CDR3 amino acids: CASSLARTGDGYTF. The CDR3 nucleotides read TGTGCCAGCAGCTTAGCGCGGACAGGGGATGGCTACACCTTC.

This clone showed up just once. The chain links TRBV5-1 to TRBJ1-2; weak D call: TRBD1 (6 bases). The germline gives CDR1 SGHRS, CDR2 YFSETQ. V was cut by 0 bases and J by 2 bases, with 11 bases left in between. This CDR3 is built from 15 residues. CDR3 in amino acids: CASSLGTTGNYGYTF. The CDR3, as DNA: TGCGCCAGCAGCTTGGGAACGACAGGAAACTATGGCTACACCTTC.

The CDR3 spells CASSLRGQESTGANVLTF. For the CDR3, the DNA is TGTGCCAGCAGCTTAAGGGGGCAGGAGAGTACTGGGGCCAACGTCCTGACTTTC. The genes are TRBV7-2 and TRBJ2-6; 7 nucleotides line up with TRBD1. Germline V CDR1 and CDR2: SGHTA, FQGNSA. The V gene end was trimmed by 2 bases and the J gene end by 2 bases; junction bases not matched to a gene: 9. This CDR3 has 18 amino acids.

J is TRBJ2-2 and V is TRBV18; D remains ambiguous. Deletions cut 2 bases from V and 3 bases from J, with 16 bases between. CDR3 length: 17 amino acids. CDR1 KGHSH and CDR2 LQKENI come from the germline V gene. CDR3 sequence: CASSPRTPTFDTGELFF. The CDR3, as DNA: TGTGCCAGCTCACCAAGAACACCCACCTTTGACACCGGGGAGCTGTTTTTT.

CDR3 coding DNA: TGTGCCAGCAGCAGAGGGGGAAGTGAAAAACTGTTTTTT. This encodes CASSRGGSEKLFF. The V gene is TRBV21-1, the J gene TRBJ1-4; the table names TRBD1, a call not compared with the DNA. TRBV21-1 is a recognized pseudogene. This CDR3 is built from 13 residues.

The CDR3: CASSPLAGNSYEQYF. The CDR3 DNA follows: TGTGCCAGCAGCCCGCTAGCGGGAAACTCCTACGAGCAGTACTTC. The chain combines TRBV5-4 with TRBJ2-7; TRBD2 matches at 9 bases. V lost 4 bases to trimming and J lost 0 bases; unmatched junction nucleotides: 5. In germline, CDR1 is SGHNT, CDR2 YYREEE (reference sequence). This CDR3 is 15 amino acids long.

This chain connects TRBV6-5 to TRBJ1-2, with TRBD1 matching 7 bases. Germline loops: CDR1 MNHEY, CDR2 SVGAGI. Trimming removed 0 bases from V and 4 bases from J; junction bases left unmatched: 5. The CDR3 runs to 15 residues. CDR3 residues: CASSYSGRGFYGYTF. The CDR3 DNA reads as TGTGCCAGCAGTTACTCGGGCAGGGGGTTCTATGGCTACACCTTC.

The chain couples TRBV18 to TRBJ2-5, with D possibly matching TRBD1 (6 bases). This CDR3 comprises 12 residues. V was clipped by 6 bases and J by 3 bases, with 8 bases between them. The germline CDR1 and CDR2 sequences are KGHSH and LQKENI. CDR3 DNA: TGTGCCAGCTCGTGGACAGAAGAGACCCAGTACTTC. It is translated as CASSWTEETQYF. Combining the CDR3 with reference TRBV18 and TRBJ2-5 gives the whole variable domain NAGVMQNPRHLVRRRGQEARLRCSPMKGHSHVYWYRQLPEEGLKFMVYLQKENIIDESGMPKERFSAEFPKEGPSILRIQQVVRGDSAAYFCASSWTEETQYFGPGTRLLVL.

The rearrangement joins TRBV12-3 or TRBV12-4 to TRBJ2-7, with 8 bases lining up with TRBD1. J was trimmed by 3 bases and V by 6 bases; bases with no gene match: 4. This CDR3 region has 13 residues. DNA of the CDR3: TGTGCCAGCAGGGCCGGACAGGGCTACGAGCAGTACTTC. Its protein product is CASRAGQGYEQYF.

This clone was seen just once. V is TRBV21-1 and J is TRBJ2-7; TRBD1 is the table's D call, not checked against the DNA. TRBV21-1 is an annotated pseudogene. The length of the CDR3 is 12 residues. DNA for the CDR3: TGTGCCAGCAGGGCGGACAGTGTGAAGCAGTACTTC. Translation gives CASRADSVKQYF.

The genes are TRBV5-1 and TRBJ2-3, with 11 bases fitting TRBD2. The CDR3 is 14 residues long. The J segment lost 3 bases and the V segment lost 4 bases, leaving 1 base of the junction unmatched. Germline V CDR1 and CDR2: SGHRS, YFSETQ. The DNA for the CDR3 is TGCGCCAGCAGCCGACTAGCGGGAACAGATACGCAGTATTTT. Its translation: CASSRLAGTDTQYF.

The chain carries TRBV11-2 and TRBJ2-5; 10 bases match TRBD2. CDR1 SGHAT and CDR2 FQNNGV come from the germline V gene. The CDR3 length is 17 residues. The V gene end was trimmed by 4 bases and the J gene end by 2 bases; junction bases not matched to a gene: 10. The CDR3 DNA is TGTGCCAGCAGCTGGCAGACTAGCGGGCTTTCTCAAGAGACCCAGTACTTC. Encoded protein: CASSWQTSGLSQETQYF.

V is TRBV19 and J is TRBJ1-1, with 7 bases matching TRBD1. There are 15 residues in the CDR3. Germline V gene lookup returns CDR1 LNHDA and CDR2 SQIVND (reference sequence). The junction had 6 bases not matched to a gene; V was cut back by 5 bases and J by 0 bases. This CDR3 reads CASSGGTVMNTEAFF. The CDR3 nucleotides read TGTGCCAGTAGTGGAGGGACAGTCATGAACACTGAAGCTTTCTTT.

This clone has a handful of counts. The V call is TRBV29-1, the J call TRBJ1-1, with D perhaps matching TRBD1 (6 bases). Trimming shortened V by 5 bases and J by 4 bases, and 17 bases separated the two germline ends. The CDR3 length is 14 residues. Germline values: CDR1 SQVTM, CDR2 ANQGSEA. CDR3 protein: CSVFKGRRGTEAFF. The CDR3 DNA reads TGCAGCGTTTTTAAGGGGCGCAGGGGCACTGAAGCTTTCTTT.

The genes are TRBV20-1 and TRBJ2-5; 7 bases match TRBD1. The V gene's germline CDR1 is DFQATT and CDR2 SNEGSKA (reference sequence). The CDR3 covers 13 residues. The junction had 4 bases not matched to a gene; V was cut back by 3 bases and J by 3 bases. CDR3 DNA sequence: TGCAGTGCTAGTCCCGGACAGGAAGAGACCCAGTACTTC. Translated: CSASPGQEETQYF.

V gene TRBV6-6 combines with J gene TRBJ2-7, with D perhaps matching TRBD1 (5 bases). Germline V lookup: CDR1 MNHNY, CDR2 SVGAGI (reference sequence). There are 14 residues in the CDR3. Trimming cost V 2 bases and J 0 bases, with 8 bases left between them. Here the CDR3 reads CASSYDSRSYEQYF. The CDR3 DNA reads as TGTGCCAGCAGTTACGACAGTCGCTCCTACGAGCAGTACTTC.

With respect to this clone: At one boundary the junction diverges from the germline segment, which might be a read error. The gene calls are TRBV12-3 or TRBV12-4 and TRBJ1-4; no firm D call. The CDR3 totals 9 residues. The CDR3 DNA sequence: TGTGCCAGCACCCCGGAGGGTAATTTT. Protein sequence: CASTPEGNF.

Points on this clone: Different DNA sequences within this sample yield the same CDR3. The chain joins TRBV24-1 to TRBJ2-1; 9 nucleotides agree with TRBD1. V dropped 4 bases and J dropped 3; count of bases not matched to a gene: 0. CDR1 is KGHDR and CDR2 is SFDVKD in the germline V gene. The CDR3 is 14 amino acids. As DNA, the CDR3 is TGTGCCACCAGTGAGGGACAGGGCTACAATGAGCAGTTCTTC. It is translated as CATSEGQGYNEQFF.

This rearrangement joins TRBV6-6 to TRBJ1-1; no definite D call. CDR3 size: 15 residues. The V and J ends lost 6 bases and 0 bases respectively, with 14 bases between them. The V gene's germline CDR1 is MNHNY and CDR2 SVGAGI (reference sequence). The CDR3: CASRREAALNTEAFF. The CDR3 bases are TGTGCCAGCAGGAGGGAGGCAGCCTTGAACACTGAAGCTTTCTTT.

The chain uses TRBV9 and TRBJ2-1; 13 bases line up with TRBD2. Trimming took 5 bases from V and 5 from J; bases not matched to a gene: 13. The CDR3 runs 18 residues. Germline assignment: CDR1 SGDLS and CDR2 YYNGEE. The chain's CDR3 is CASSSSGLAGRGNNEQFF. The DNA for the CDR3 is TGTGCCAGCAGTTCCTCGGGACTAGCGGGAAGGGGAAACAATGAGCAGTTCTTC.